This T cell receptor beta chain stems from a study of early T cells in non-severe SARS-CoV-2 infection. Study-wide context: Sequencing of unsorted whole blood was done on bulk RNA, leaving chains unpaired.

Whole-study findings and limits: A preference for anti-spike CD8 responses marked VDJdb matching, which missed private and CD4 specificities.

As part of library construction, unique molecular identifiers were attached to individual cDNA molecules. In TCRdb, the 5' RACE reads were re-called with MiXCR into one record per CDR3 protein. Seen here are over 50,000 distinct CDR3 sequences, less than 9.5% observed once, and the top ten hold under 12%. This clonotype was detected many times. Its target is not known. There are 14 residues in the CDR3. Trimming took off 4 bases at V and 3 bases at J, with 12 bases between the two ends. Germline V CDR1 and CDR2: SGHVS, FQNEAQ. The material was whole blood, obtained at baseline. The gene calls are TRBV7-8 and TRBJ2-5, with D possibly being TRBD2 (5 bases). The TCR comes from an adult who was a healthcare worker with PCR-confirmed SARS-CoV-2 infection or an uninfected control (not recorded which). This CDR3 is CASSSTTGKETQYF. As DNA, the CDR3 is TGTGCCAGCAGCTCCACGACGGGGAAAGAGACCCAGTACTTC.